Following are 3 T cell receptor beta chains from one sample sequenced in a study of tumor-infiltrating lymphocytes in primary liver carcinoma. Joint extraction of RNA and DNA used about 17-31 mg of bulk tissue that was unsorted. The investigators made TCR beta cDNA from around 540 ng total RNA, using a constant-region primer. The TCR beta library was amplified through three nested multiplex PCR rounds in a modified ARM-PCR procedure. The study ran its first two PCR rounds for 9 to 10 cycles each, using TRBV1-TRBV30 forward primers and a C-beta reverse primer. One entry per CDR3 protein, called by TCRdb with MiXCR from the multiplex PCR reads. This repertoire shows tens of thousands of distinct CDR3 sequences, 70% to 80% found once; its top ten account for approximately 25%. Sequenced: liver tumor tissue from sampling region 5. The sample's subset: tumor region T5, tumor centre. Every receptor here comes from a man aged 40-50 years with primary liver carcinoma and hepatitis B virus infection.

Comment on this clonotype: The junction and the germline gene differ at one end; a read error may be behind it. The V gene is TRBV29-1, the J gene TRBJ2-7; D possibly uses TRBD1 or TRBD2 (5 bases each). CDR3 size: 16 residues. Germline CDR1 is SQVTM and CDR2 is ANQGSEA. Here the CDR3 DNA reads TGCAAGGCCATGACATCTGGGACCGGCACTCCCTACGAGCAATACTTC. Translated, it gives CKAMTSGTGTPYEQYF.

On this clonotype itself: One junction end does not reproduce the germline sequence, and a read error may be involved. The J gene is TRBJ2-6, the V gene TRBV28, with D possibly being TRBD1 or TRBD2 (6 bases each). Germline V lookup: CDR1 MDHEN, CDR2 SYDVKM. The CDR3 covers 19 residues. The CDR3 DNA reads TGTGCAAGCAGTACACCGGGACAACTGGACTACTATGGGGCCAACGTCCTGACTTTC. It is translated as CASSTPGQLDYYGANVLTF.

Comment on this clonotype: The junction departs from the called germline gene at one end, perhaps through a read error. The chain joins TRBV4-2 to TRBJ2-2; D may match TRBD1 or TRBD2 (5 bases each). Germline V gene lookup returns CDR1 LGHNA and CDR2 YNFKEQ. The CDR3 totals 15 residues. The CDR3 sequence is CAGSQTRGTTGEPFF. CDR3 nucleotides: TGTGCCGGCAGCCAAACCCGGGGCACAACCGGGGAACCGTTTTTT.